This T cell receptor beta chain was observed in a study of PD-L1 blockade in urothelial cancer. V gave up 4 bases and J gave up 2 bases; unmatched junction bases: 2. This CDR3 region has 13 residues. CDR1 SGHDT and CDR2 YYEEEE come from the germline V gene. The time point: pretreatment peripheral blood. Sequencing was performed with immunoSEQ multiplex PCR; in TCRdb, only in-frame clones are kept and a portion is missing. In the table there are about 72,000 clones, approximately 86% of which are singletons. The rearrangement uses TRBV5-6 and TRBJ1-2; TRBD1 matches at 7 bases. The source material was PBMCs, sampled around atezolizumab (anti-PD-L1) treatment. The sequence derives from a man in his sixties with urothelial cancer. For the CDR3, the DNA is TGTGCCAGCAGCGAGGACAGGAACTATGGCTACACCTTC. Protein: CASSEDRNYGYTF.